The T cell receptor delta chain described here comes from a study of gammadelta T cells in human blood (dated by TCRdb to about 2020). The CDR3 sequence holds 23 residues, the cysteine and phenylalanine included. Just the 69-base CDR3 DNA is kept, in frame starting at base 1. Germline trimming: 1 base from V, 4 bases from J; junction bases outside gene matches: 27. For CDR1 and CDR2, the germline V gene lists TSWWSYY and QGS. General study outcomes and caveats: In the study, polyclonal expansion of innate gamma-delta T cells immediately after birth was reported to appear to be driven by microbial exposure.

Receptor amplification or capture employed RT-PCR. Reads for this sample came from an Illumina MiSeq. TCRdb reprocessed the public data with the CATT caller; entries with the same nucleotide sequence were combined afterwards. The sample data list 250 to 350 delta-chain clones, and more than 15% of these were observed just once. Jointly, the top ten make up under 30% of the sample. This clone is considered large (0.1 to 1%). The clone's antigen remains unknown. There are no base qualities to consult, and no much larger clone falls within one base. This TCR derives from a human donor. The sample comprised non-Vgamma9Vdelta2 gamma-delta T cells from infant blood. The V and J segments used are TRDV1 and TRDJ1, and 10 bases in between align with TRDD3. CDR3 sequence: CALGERMPLRVKLGGIRGDKLIF. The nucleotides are TGTGCTCTTGGGGAACGGATGCCGCTACGTGTCAAACTGGGGGGGATACGTGGCGATAAACTCATCTTT.